The sequence of this TCR beta chain was determined in a study of blood T cell repertoires in COVID-19. Sequencing used immunoSEQ multiplex PCR; TCRdb keeps in-frame clones, though not all of them. Among 230,000 or so clones, around 90% were seen once, and the ten largest hold around 2.3%. The CDR3 length is 12 residues. CDR1 and CDR2 from the germline V gene are LGHDT and YNNKEL (reference sequence). Trimming shortened V by 3 bases and J by 8 bases, and 10 bases separated the two germline ends. This receptor was obtained from a woman in her sixties or seventies with COVID-19, enrolled during active disease. The J gene is TRBJ1-2, the V gene TRBV3-1 (or the pseudogene TRBV3-2), with D maybe TRBD1 (6 bases). The specimen sequenced was peripheral blood. DNA for the CDR3: TGTGCCAGCAGCCAGGCAGGGGTCGGCTACACCTTC. Protein sequence: CASSQAGVGYTF.